These 27 T cell receptor beta chains originate from one sample sequenced in a study of blood T cells in healthy people across ages. PCR was performed a second time for about 7 to 12 cycles using a sample-barcoded 5' primer and a J-beta primer mix. Each CDR3 protein gets one entry after TCRdb re-called the 5' RACE reads with MiXCR. Of more than 1,400,000 distinct CDR3 sequences in the sample, around 39% are singletons; the top ten hold 7.9%. Sequences were obtained from blood. These receptors originate from a woman aged 18-29 years in good health.

At least ten counts were recorded for this clonotype. V gene TRBV5-1 combines with J gene TRBJ2-7, with 9 bases identical to TRBD1. J lost 0 bases, V lost 4 bases, and 5 bases had no gene match. From germline, CDR1 is SGHRS and CDR2 YFSETQ. The CDR3 has 15 residues. The CDR3 is CASSRTGASSYEQYF. CDR3 nucleotides: TGCGCCAGCAGCCGGACAGGGGCGAGCTCCTACGAGCAGTACTTC.

The sample holds many counts of this clonotype. The CDR3: CASSPGTGVNEQYF. CDR3 DNA sequence: TGTGCCAGCAGTCCCGGGACAGGGGTCAATGAGCAGTACTTC. The chain couples TRBV7-9 to TRBJ2-7, with 10 positions matching TRBD1. The CDR3 totals 14 residues. Unmatched junction bases numbered 9, after V lost 6 bases and J lost 7 bases. In germline, CDR1 is SEHNR, CDR2 FQNEAQ (reference sequence).

This clonotype was detected only a few times. The chain uses TRBV4-1 and TRBJ1-2; 8 bases are shared with TRBD1. CDR1 is MGHRA, CDR2 YSYEKL, per germline. Trimming at V came to 1 base and at J to 2 bases, leaving 6 bases not matched to a gene. The CDR3 covers 16 residues. CDR3 sequence: CASSQGTGGGNYGYTF. CDR3 in DNA: TGCGCCAGCAGCCAAGGAACAGGGGGAGGGAACTATGGCTACACCTTC.

The chain links TRBV10-3 to TRBJ2-7; D uncertain. The CDR3 extends over 13 amino acids. In germline, CDR1 is ENHRY, CDR2 SYGVKD. The germline V and J ends were trimmed by 3 bases and 3 bases, with 9 bases remaining between them. The CDR3 nucleotides read TGTGCCATCAGTGAACACGGAATCTACGAGCAGTACTTC. The encoded protein is CAISEHGIYEQYF.

A single count supports this clonotype. CDR3 nucleotides: TGTGCCACCAGCAGAGCGTTAGACACCGGGGAGCTGTTTTTT. Translating it yields CATSRALDTGELFF. The genes are TRBV15 and TRBJ2-2; D unresolved. Per germline, CDR1 LNHNV and CDR2 YYDKDF (reference sequence). V gave up 1 base and J gave up 3 bases, with 6 bases separating them. This CDR3 comprises 14 residues.

The chain is built from TRBV5-6 and TRBJ2-7; 8 positions agree with TRBD1. The J call may be incorrect, as the DNA end agrees better with TRBJ2-5. This CDR3 comprises 17 residues. CDR1 and CDR2 (germline): SGHDT, YYEEEE. The CDR3 DNA sequence: TGTGCCAGCAGCTTGATTATGGCAGGGGGCGCGAGAAAGACCCAGTACTTC. It is translated as CASSLIMAGGARKTQYF.

The rearrangement links TRBV6-5 to TRBJ2-1; TRBD2 aligns across 11 bases. The CDR3 is 15 residues long. V lost 6 bases, J lost 5 bases, and 6 bases stayed unmatched. The germline gives CDR1 MNHEY, CDR2 SVGAGI. The CDR3 loop is CASRRLAGGHNEQFF. In DNA form, the CDR3 reads TGTGCCAGCAGGCGCCTAGCGGGGGGCCACAATGAGCAGTTCTTC.

The rearrangement joins TRBV2 to TRBJ2-3, with D maybe TRBD2 (5 bases). The CDR3 sequence is 20 residues long. The V gene lost 2 bases and the J gene lost 2 bases, with 26 bases spanning the gap. Germline CDR1 is SNHLY and CDR2 is FYNNEI. The CDR3 DNA reads TGTGCCAGCAGTGAATCAGTAGGGCGGGTGAGGCTGGAACTCACAGATACGCAGTATTTT. Translated: CASSESVGRVRLELTDTQYF.

V is TRBV6-5 and J is TRBJ2-2; D is unclear. The CDR3 is 14 residues long. V gave up 6 bases and J gave up 4 bases, with 12 bases separating them. Germline CDR1 and CDR2: MNHEY and SVGAGI. The CDR3 DNA reads as TGTGCCAGCAGAAAGTCCTCAAGCACCGGGGAGCTGTTTTTT. Translating it yields CASRKSSSTGELFF.

The V call is TRBV5-1, the J call TRBJ2-5; D tentatively reads TRBD1 or TRBD2 (6 bases each). The V and J ends lost 3 bases and 7 bases respectively, with 16 bases between them. CDR1 is SGHRS and CDR2 is YFSETQ in the germline V gene. The CDR3 consists of 14 residues. The CDR3 loop reads CASSSQLGGGTQYF. CDR3 nucleotide sequence: TGCGCCAGCAGCTCCCAGTTGGGGGGCGGGACCCAGTACTTC.

The sample holds a few counts of this clonotype. The chain links TRBV6-5 to TRBJ2-5, with 7 nucleotides matching TRBD1. Germline V gives CDR1 MNHEY, CDR2 SVGAGI. This CDR3 spans 15 amino acids. Trimming took 8 bases from V and 4 from J; bases not matched to a gene: 13. CDR3 nucleotides: TGTGCCAGCTCCTCCCCGACAGGGCTTATAGAGACCCAGTACTTC. Protein product: CASSSPTGLIETQYF.

This clonotype was observed a few times. J is TRBJ2-1 and V is TRBV4-1; 11 bases are a match to TRBD2. Germline values: CDR1 MGHRA, CDR2 YSYEKL. With V trimmed by 1 base and J by 7 bases, 3 bases remained unmatched. The CDR3 sequence is 15 residues long. The CDR3 reads CASSQVAGGQNEQFF. The DNA of the CDR3 is TGCGCCAGCAGCCAAGTAGCGGGAGGGCAAAATGAGCAGTTCTTC.

The chain couples TRBV14 to TRBJ2-1; no definite D call. V was clipped by 4 bases and J by 4 bases, with 11 bases between them. This CDR3 has 14 amino acids. The germline CDR1 and CDR2 sequences are SGHDN and FVKESK. The CDR3 DNA reads as TGTGCCAGCAGCCGGGGAAGTGGGTACAATGAGCAGTTCTTC. It encodes CASSRGSGYNEQFF.

In this sample, this clonotype turned up a few times. The genes are TRBV5-1 and TRBJ2-5, with 14 bases lining up with TRBD2. V trimming: 4 bases; J trimming: 11 bases; junction bases outside the gene matches: 13. The V gene's germline CDR1 is SGHRS and CDR2 YFSETQ. The CDR3 covers 16 residues. CDR3 nucleotides: TGCGCCAGCAGCATGGGACTAGCGGGGGCTGAGAATGAGCAGTACTTC. This sequence encodes CASSMGLAGAENEQYF.

The rearrangement joins TRBV12-3 or TRBV12-4 to TRBJ1-1, with D perhaps matching TRBD1 (6 bases). The length of the CDR3 is 14 residues. The ends were cut back, 5 bases at V and 5 bases at J, with 15 bases in the middle. CDR3 in DNA: TGTGCCAGCAGTGTAATGGGGGGCGGTACTGAAGCTTTCTTT. This gives the protein CASSVMGGGTEAFF.

This chain connects TRBV5-8 to TRBJ2-7; 9 bases fit TRBD1. In germline, CDR1 is SGHTS, CDR2 YDEGEE. CDR3 size: 16 residues. The J segment lost 0 bases and the V segment lost 4 bases, leaving 8 bases of the junction unmatched. CDR3 sequence (DNA): TGTGCCAGCAGCGATCCCGGGACAGGGAGCTCCTACGAGCAGTACTTC. It translates to CASSDPGTGSSYEQYF.

This clonotype was counted ten times or more. The CDR3, as DNA: TGTGCCAGCAGCTTACTAGCGGGAGGAGAAGAGCAGTACTTC. Translating gives CASSLLAGGEEQYF. The rearrangement joins TRBV7-6 to TRBJ2-7, with TRBD2 matching 11 bases. The V segment lost 2 bases and the J segment 7 bases; nucleotides outside the gene matches: 4. Germline CDR1 SGHVS, CDR2 FNYEAQ. The CDR3 spans 14 residues.

This clonotype has just a few counts. The DNA of the CDR3 is TGCAGTGCTAGAGATGGGACAAACATGAACACTGAAGCTTTCTTT. This translates into CSARDGTNMNTEAFF. V gene TRBV20-1 combines with J gene TRBJ1-1, with a weak D call TRBD1 (6 bases). The germline V gene has CDR1 DFQATT and CDR2 SNEGSKA (reference sequence). Trimming took off 0 bases at V and 0 bases at J, with 11 bases between the two ends. This CDR3 contains 15 residues.

This clonotype was found a few times. The rearrangement joins TRBV6-1 to TRBJ2-7; tentatively, D is TRBD1 (5 bases). Between the trimmed V and J ends, which lost 2 bases and 2 bases, there was a span of 10 bases. CDR1 is MNHNS, CDR2 SASEGT, per germline. CDR3 size: 14 residues. CDR3 bases: TGTGCCAGCAGTGAAAACAGGATCCCCTACGAGCAGTACTTC. Amino acids: CASSENRIPYEQYF.

This clonotype was counted a few times. The CDR3 DNA is TGTGCCAGCAGTTTTATGACAGGACGCCGCTACGAGCAGTACTTC. It specifies CASSFMTGRRYEQYF. The chain is built from TRBV6-2 or TRBV6-3 and TRBJ2-7, with D maybe TRBD1 (6 bases). Per the germline V gene, CDR1 is MNHEY and CDR2 is SVGEGT. The CDR3 loop spans 15 amino acids. Trimming shortened V by 4 bases and J by 3 bases, and 16 bases separated the two germline ends.

This clonotype was recorded a few times. The chain uses TRBV5-1 and TRBJ1-2, with D perhaps TRBD1 (5 bases). CDR1 is SGHRS and CDR2 is YFSETQ in the germline V gene. The CDR3 consists of 15 residues. V was clipped by 2 bases and J by 2 bases, with 13 bases between them. CDR3 region: CASSFAPGPNYGYTF. The CDR3 DNA reads as TGCGCCAGCAGCTTCGCTCCAGGGCCCAACTATGGCTACACCTTC.

This clonotype appeared a few times. The gene calls are TRBV7-2 and TRBJ1-1, with 9 bases aligning to TRBD1. The CDR3 spans 17 residues. V trimming: 3 bases; J trimming: 5 bases; junction bases outside the gene matches: 13. Germline V gene data show CDR1 as SGHTA and CDR2 as FQGNSA. The CDR3 spells CASSFDLRQGVRTEAFF. DNA for the CDR3: TGTGCCAGCAGCTTCGACCTTAGACAGGGGGTAAGGACTGAAGCTTTCTTT.

The chain is built from TRBV20-1 and TRBJ1-2; D call uncertain. V was trimmed by 1 base and J by 5 bases, leaving 14 bases between them. Germline V gene lookup returns CDR1 DFQATT and CDR2 SNEGSKA (reference sequence). CDR3 length: 14 amino acids. CDR3 sequence: CSARADKEGYGYTF. The DNA for the CDR3 is TGCAGTGCTAGAGCCGACAAGGAGGGATATGGCTACACCTTC.

This clonotype has more than one count but fewer than ten. The J gene is TRBJ2-1, the V gene TRBV28; 8 nucleotides match TRBD1. The CDR3 has 14 amino acids. The V gene's germline CDR1 is MDHEN and CDR2 SYDVKM. V was pared by 6 bases and J by 1 base, with 2 bases of the junction left unmatched. The DNA of the CDR3 is TGTGCCAGCAGGCAGGGGGCATCCTACAATGAGCAGTTCTTC. Translating gives CASRQGASYNEQFF.

V gene TRBV29-1 combines with J gene TRBJ2-1; TRBD1 agrees at 9 bases. The end of the DNA aligns better with TRBJ2-7, so the J call may be wrong. In germline, CDR1 is SQVTM, CDR2 ANQGSEA. CDR3 length: 15 residues. The CDR3 nucleotides read TGCAGCGTCCTTACAGGGGGCAGCTCCTACAATGAGCAGTACTTC. This gives the protein CSVLTGGSSYNEQYF.

This chain connects TRBV7-9 to TRBJ2-7; TRBD2 agrees at 15 bases. This CDR3 region has 17 residues. Trimming removed 5 bases from V and 0 bases from J; junction bases left unmatched: 5. Germline CDR1 reads SEHNR; CDR2 reads FQNEAQ (reference sequence). The CDR3 DNA follows: TGTGCCAGCAGCGTAGGGGGACTAGCGGGGGGCTCCTACGAGCAGTACTTC. Its translation: CASSVGGLAGGSYEQYF.

This clonotype has a count of ten or more. The V call is TRBV10-3, the J call TRBJ2-5; no clear D gene. CDR3 size: 12 residues. The germline CDR1 and CDR2 sequences are ENHRY and SYGVKD. The V end lost 2 bases, the J end lost 2 bases, and 3 bases lay between the germline ends. The CDR3 loop is CAISERQETQYF. Here the CDR3 DNA reads TGTGCCATCAGTGAGAGGCAAGAGACCCAGTACTTC.